These 29 T cell receptor beta chains were sequenced from one sample in a study of HIV-infected patients and healthy controls. Around 530 ng RNA was reverse transcribed with alpha and beta constant-region primers. Alpha and beta chain libraries were made separately by chain-specific third strand synthesis with multiplexing indices. TCRdb re-derived calls from the 5' RACE reads in MiXCR, one entry per CDR3 protein. The repertoire includes 15,000 to 20,000 distinct CDR3 sequences, about 8.3% of them detected once, and roughly 2.7% sits in the top ten. Whole blood was used without fractionation, so all unsorted peripheral T cells were included. Sequenced: blood. These receptors all come from an adult in good health.

The V gene is TRBV20-1, the J gene TRBJ1-1; D is uncertain. The CDR3 has 12 residues. Germline V lookup: CDR1 DFQATT, CDR2 SNEGSKA (reference sequence). Between the trimmed V and J ends, which lost 3 bases and 0 bases, there was a span of 5 bases. CDR3 nucleotide sequence: TGCAGTGCTAGGGCAATGAACACTGAAGCTTTCTTT. Translating gives CSARAMNTEAFF.

By its share, this clonotype is medium-sized (0.01 to 0.1%). The chain links TRBV7-9 to TRBJ2-1; D call uncertain. Germline CDR1 reads SEHNR; CDR2 reads FQNEAQ (reference sequence). V gave up 3 bases and J gave up 0 bases, with 6 bases separating them. The CDR3 spans 14 residues. The CDR3 loop is CASSLGSSYNEQFF. For the CDR3, the DNA is TGTGCCAGCAGCTTGGGCAGCTCCTACAATGAGCAGTTCTTC.

This clonotype showed up just a few times. The chain uses TRBV24-1 and TRBJ2-1, with 9 bases identical to TRBD2. Unmatched junction bases numbered 7, after V lost 3 bases and J lost 8 bases. There are 15 residues in the CDR3. Germline V gene sequence: CDR1 KGHDR, CDR2 SFDVKD. This CDR3 reads CATSDERGARDEQFF. The CDR3 bases are TGTGCCACCAGTGATGAGCGGGGGGCCAGGGATGAGCAGTTCTTC.

This clonotype occurred a few times. The chain employs TRBV7-2 and TRBJ2-3; D is tentatively TRBD1 or TRBD2 (7 bases each). CDR1 SGHTA and CDR2 FQGNSA come from the germline V gene. V gave up 6 bases and J gave up 2 bases, with 15 bases separating them. The CDR3 is 15 residues long. The CDR3 region has the DNA TGTGCCAGCAGAGCGGGACAGCTCTACACAGATACGCAGTATTTT. This codes for CASRAGQLYTDTQYF.

Judged by abundance, this clonotype is medium-sized. V usage is TRBV4-2 and J usage is TRBJ2-1; TRBD1 agrees at 8 bases. Losses at the gene ends were 0 bases for V and 6 bases for J; bases not matched to a gene: 7. This CDR3 comprises 16 residues. CDR1 is LGHNA and CDR2 is YNFKEQ in the germline V gene. The CDR3 DNA reads as TGTGCCAGCAGCCAAGATGGGCAGGGGGCCTCCAATGAGCAGTTCTTC. Its translation is CASSQDGQGASNEQFF.

This clonotype is medium-sized in the sample. The V call is TRBV6-1, the J call TRBJ2-5; no reliable D call. This CDR3 is 14 amino acids long. Germline V lookup: CDR1 MNHNS, CDR2 SASEGT. The V end lost 9 bases, the J end lost 4 bases, and 18 bases lay between the germline ends. The CDR3 protein is CASGYLADTETQYF. The CDR3 coding sequence is TGTGCCAGTGGGTATCTCGCGGATACAGAGACCCAGTACTTC.

The chain has TRBV9 and TRBJ1-4, with D uncertain. V was trimmed by 0 bases and J by 5 bases, leaving 8 bases between them. CDR3 size: 14 residues. Germline V lookup: CDR1 SGDLS, CDR2 YYNGEE. In DNA, the CDR3 is TGTGCCAGCAGCGTAGCCGGCCACAATGAAAAACTGTTTTTT. This codes for CASSVAGHNEKLFF. Full variable domain (rest looked up from reference TRBV9 and TRBJ1-4): DSGVTQTPKHLITATGQRVTLRCSPRSGDLSVYWYQQSLDQGLQFLIQYYNGEERAKGNILERFSAQQFPDLHSELNLSSLELGDSALYFCASSVAGHNEKLFFGSGTQLSVL.

This sequence joins TRBV7-3 and TRBJ2-5; D gene ambiguous. Germline V gene lookup returns CDR1 SGHTA and CDR2 FQGTGA. Trimming stripped 4 bases from V and 3 bases from J, with 9 bases between. This CDR3 is built from 13 residues. CDR3 amino acids: CASSSRTEETQYF. DNA of the CDR3: TGTGCCAGCAGCTCCCGGACGGAAGAGACCCAGTACTTC.

The sample holds many counts of this clonotype. V is TRBV12-3 or TRBV12-4 and J is TRBJ1-6; no clear D. The CDR3 sequence is 14 residues long. Trimming took 6 bases from V and 7 from J, leaving 13 bases between them. Written as DNA, the CDR3 is TGTGCCAGCAGCCCCACCCCCGGGAATTCACCCCTCCACTTT. Translated: CASSPTPGNSPLHF.

By share of the sample, this clonotype is medium-sized. The chain has TRBV27 and TRBJ1-6; maybe TRBD1 (5 bases). Germline CDR1 and CDR2: MNHEY and SMNVEV (reference sequence). V lost 7 bases to trimming and J lost 5 bases, with 18 bases between them. This CDR3 is built from 16 residues. The CDR3 here is CASTPWAGLNNSPLHF. For the CDR3, the DNA is TGTGCCAGCACCCCTTGGGCGGGACTGAATAATTCACCCCTCCACTTT.

This clonotype was seen many times. The chain couples TRBV29-1 to TRBJ1-2; 7 nucleotides match TRBD1. The length of the CDR3 is 12 residues. With 5 bases clipped from V and 1 base from J, the junction kept 1 base outside the gene matches. The germline gives CDR1 SQVTM, CDR2 ANQGSEA. The DNA of the CDR3 is TGCAGCGTTAGGGACAGTAACTATGGCTACACCTTC. It codes for CSVRDSNYGYTF.

The table lists this clonotype with many counts. The chain has TRBV28 and TRBJ2-5; D might be TRBD2 (5 bases). Per germline, CDR1 MDHEN and CDR2 SYDVKM. CDR3 length equals 12 residues. V shed 6 bases and J shed 11 bases, with 16 bases lying between them. For the CDR3, the DNA is TGTGCCAGCAGCCTCGACTCCCCGGGACAGTACTTC. Translated: CASSLDSPGQYF.

At least ten counts were recorded for this clonotype. V and J are TRBV29-1 and TRBJ2-3; TRBD2 matches at 9 bases. Germline CDR1 SQVTM, CDR2 ANQGSEA. This CDR3 spans 15 amino acids. V was pared by 1 base and J by 6 bases, with 8 bases of the junction left unmatched. The CDR3 DNA sequence: TGCAGCGTTGAAGCATTAGCGGGAGTTGGTGATACGCAGTATTTT. Translation gives CSVEALAGVGDTQYF.

This clonotype was found a few times. V is TRBV19 and J is TRBJ1-5, with D maybe TRBD1 (5 bases). Trimming cost V 3 bases and J 3 bases, with 9 bases left between them. Per the germline V gene, CDR1 is LNHDA and CDR2 is SQIVND (reference sequence). The CDR3 contains 14 residues. For the CDR3, the DNA is TGTGCCAGTAGTATCGCAGGGTTCAATCAGCCCCAGCATTTT. Protein sequence: CASSIAGFNQPQHF.

The chain links TRBV20-1 to TRBJ2-5; TRBD1 aligns across 8 bases. J was trimmed by 3 bases and V by 3 bases; bases with no gene match: 6. Germline CDR1 reads DFQATT; CDR2 reads SNEGSKA (reference sequence). The CDR3 has 14 residues. CDR3 residues: CSARDGTGEETQYF. CDR3 bases: TGCAGTGCTAGGGATGGGACAGGTGAAGAGACCCAGTACTTC.

The table lists this clonotype with many counts. The gene calls are TRBV27 and TRBJ2-1; D unclear. V lost 5 bases and J lost 4, with 6 bases in between. In germline, CDR1 is MNHEY, CDR2 SMNVEV (reference sequence). The CDR3 totals 12 residues. Here the CDR3 reads CASSPPYNEQFF. The CDR3 DNA sequence: TGTGCCAGCAGTCCCCCGTACAATGAGCAGTTCTTC.

This clonotype was picked up many times. This rearrangement joins TRBV12-3 or TRBV12-4 to TRBJ2-2; 7 nucleotides match TRBD1. The ends lost 5 bases at V and 6 bases at J; junction bases unmatched: 0. The CDR3 totals 12 residues. The CDR3: CASSGTAGELFF. The DNA of the CDR3 is TGTGCCAGCAGTGGGACAGCCGGGGAGCTGTTTTTT.

This clonotype was observed at least ten times. The chain combines TRBV3-1 with TRBJ2-3; possibly TRBD2 for D (6 bases). This CDR3 comprises 18 residues. V dropped 0 bases and J dropped 1 base, with 17 bases sitting between them. Germline V CDR1 and CDR2: LGHDT, YNNKEL (reference sequence). The CDR3 is CASSQDRTIPRGTDTQYF. DNA of the CDR3: TGTGCCAGCAGCCAAGACCGGACTATTCCACGAGGCACAGATACGCAGTATTTT.

This clonotype was detected ten times or more. The gene calls are TRBV12-3 or TRBV12-4 and TRBJ1-1; a weak D match, TRBD1 (5 bases). Trimming stripped 7 bases from V and 4 bases from J, with 10 bases between. This CDR3 has 12 amino acids. The CDR3 is CASNWGTTEAFF. Written as DNA, the CDR3 is TGTGCCAGCAATTGGGGGACCACTGAAGCTTTCTTT.

Relative to its sample, this clonotype is medium-sized. The rearrangement uses TRBV7-2 and TRBJ2-5; 9 nucleotides agree with TRBD2. The CDR3 sequence is 15 residues long. In germline, CDR1 is SGHTA, CDR2 FQGNSA. The trim removed 1 base at V and 5 bases at J, leaving 5 bases unmatched. CDR3 nucleotide sequence: TGTGCCAGCAGCTTAGGGTCTAGCGGGATTGAGACCCAGTACTTC. This sequence encodes CASSLGSSGIETQYF.

In its sample, this clonotype is medium-sized. The gene calls are TRBV20-1 and TRBJ2-3; D gene ambiguous. The CDR3 contains 14 residues. V was shortened by 3 bases and J by 6 bases, with 16 bases between the two germline ends. Germline CDR1 DFQATT, CDR2 SNEGSKA (reference sequence). This chain's CDR3 is CSARVSAVVDTQYF. DNA for the CDR3: TGCAGTGCTAGGGTCAGTGCTGTCGTGGATACGCAGTATTTT.

This chain joins TRBV6-5 and TRBJ1-1, with TRBD1 matching 11 bases. The CDR3 is made up of 15 amino acids. The germline gives CDR1 MNHEY, CDR2 SVGAGI. The ends lost 2 bases at V and 5 bases at J; junction bases unmatched: 4. The CDR3 reads CASSYGQGASTEAFF. CDR3 nucleotides: TGTGCCAGCAGTTACGGACAGGGGGCTAGTACTGAAGCTTTCTTT.

This clonotype rates as medium-sized. V gene TRBV5-1 combines with J gene TRBJ2-7; D might be TRBD2 (6 bases). The CDR3 has 14 amino acids. CDR1 SGHRS and CDR2 YFSETQ come from the germline V gene. Deletions cut 2 bases from V and 6 bases from J, with 15 bases between. CDR3 region: CASSFGTPSSEQYF. CDR3 coding DNA: TGCGCCAGCAGCTTCGGGACTCCCTCGAGCGAGCAGTACTTC.

This clonotype was picked up many times. The chain is built from TRBV29-1 and TRBJ1-1; perhaps TRBD1 as D (5 bases). V was clipped by 6 bases and J by 6 bases, with 14 bases between them. Germline V gene sequence: CDR1 SQVTM, CDR2 ANQGSEA. The CDR3 spans 12 residues. The CDR3 DNA reads TGCAGCGTAGAGAGGGTAGGGGCTGAAGCTTTCTTT. This sequence encodes CSVERVGAEAFF.

This clonotype appeared many times. The chain couples TRBV2 to TRBJ1-4, with 7 positions matching TRBD1. This CDR3 comprises 15 residues. The junction had 11 bases not matched to a gene; V was cut back by 5 bases and J by 8 bases. The V gene's germline CDR1 is SNHLY and CDR2 FYNNEI. The CDR3, as DNA: TGTGCCAGCAGTAACGACAGGGCCGAAGGCGAAAAACTGTTTTTT. As protein: CASSNDRAEGEKLFF.

This clonotype was detected a few times. The DNA for the CDR3 is TGTGCCAGCAGTTACGACGGAATCTATGGCTACACCTTC. Translation: CASSYDGIYGYTF. The V and J genes are TRBV6-6 and TRBJ1-2; D remains unclear. The CDR3 covers 13 residues. V dropped 2 bases and J dropped 4 bases, with 8 bases sitting between them. Germline V gives CDR1 MNHNY, CDR2 SVGAGI (reference sequence).

This clonotype was counted many times. The genes are TRBV12-3 or TRBV12-4 and TRBJ1-4, with 7 bases lining up with TRBD1. The CDR3 loop spans 14 amino acids. With 6 bases clipped from V and 5 bases from J, the junction kept 6 bases outside the gene matches. CDR3: CASRIDRVNEKLFF. CDR3 nucleotide sequence: TGTGCCAGCAGAATCGACAGGGTAAATGAAAAACTGTTTTTT.

This chain connects TRBV27 to TRBJ2-1, with D uncertain. The V end lost 5 bases, the J end lost 4 bases, and 9 bases lay between the germline ends. The CDR3 runs 13 residues. Germline V CDR1 and CDR2: MNHEY, SMNVEV (reference sequence). For the CDR3, the DNA is TGTGCCAGCAGTCCCACTTTTTACAATGAGCAGTTCTTC. The encoded protein is CASSPTFYNEQFF.

This clonotype showed up many times. CDR3 protein: CASSQDHFTDTQYF. CDR3 nucleotide sequence: TGTGCCAGCAGCCAAGATCATTTCACAGATACGCAGTATTTT. The V call is TRBV3-1, the J call TRBJ2-3; no clear D. The CDR3 contains 14 residues. Germline V CDR1 and CDR2: LGHDT, YNNKEL (reference sequence). Between the trimmed V and J ends, which lost 0 bases and 2 bases, there was a span of 6 bases.